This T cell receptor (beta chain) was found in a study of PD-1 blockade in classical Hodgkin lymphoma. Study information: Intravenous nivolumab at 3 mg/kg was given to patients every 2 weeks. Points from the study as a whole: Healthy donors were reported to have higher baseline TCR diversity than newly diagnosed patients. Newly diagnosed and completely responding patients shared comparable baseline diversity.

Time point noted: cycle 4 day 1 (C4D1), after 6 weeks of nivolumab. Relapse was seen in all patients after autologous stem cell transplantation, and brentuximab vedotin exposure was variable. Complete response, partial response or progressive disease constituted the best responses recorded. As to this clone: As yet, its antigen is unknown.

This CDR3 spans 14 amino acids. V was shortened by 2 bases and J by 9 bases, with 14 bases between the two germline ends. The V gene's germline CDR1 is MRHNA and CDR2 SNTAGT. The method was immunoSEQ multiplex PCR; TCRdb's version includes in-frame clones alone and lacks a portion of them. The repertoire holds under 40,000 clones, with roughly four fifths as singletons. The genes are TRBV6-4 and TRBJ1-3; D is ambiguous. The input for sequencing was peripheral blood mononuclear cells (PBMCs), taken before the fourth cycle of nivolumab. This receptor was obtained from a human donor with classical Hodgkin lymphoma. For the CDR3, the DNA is TGTGCCAGCAGTGACGAGTTCTTGCGTGGCACCATATATTTT. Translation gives CASSDEFLRGTIYF.